Presented here are 17 T cell receptor beta chains from one specimen sequenced in a study of blood T cell repertoires in COVID-19. Clones were read by immunoSEQ multiplex PCR, and TCRdb kept only the in-frame ones, dropping some. The sample includes around 130,000 clones, about three quarters of them seen just once. The sequencing input was peripheral blood. The receptor source for this set is a man between 45 and 60 years old with acute or convalescent COVID-19.

The rearrangement joins TRBV19 to TRBJ2-1; no firm D call. Germline V CDR1 and CDR2: LNHDA, SQIVND (reference sequence). The CDR3 runs to 17 residues. Trimming cost V 2 bases and J 0 bases, with 14 bases left between them. CDR3 bases: TGTGCCAGTAGTATATCAGGCCGTCGTATCTCCTACAATGAGCAGTTCTTC. This codes for CASSISGRRISYNEQFF. Supplemented by reference TRBV19 and TRBJ2-1, the full variable domain reads DGGITQSPKYLFRKEGQNVTLSCEQNLNHDAMYWYRQDPGQGLRLIYYSQIVNDFQKGDIAEGYSVSREKKESFPLTVTSAQKNPTAFYLCASSISGRRISYNEQFFGPGTRLTVL.

This sequence joins TRBV6-6 and TRBJ1-2; perhaps TRBD1 as D (6 bases). Germline lookup yields CDR1 MNHNY and CDR2 SVGAGI (reference sequence). Deletions cut 2 bases from V and 6 bases from J, with 16 bases between. The CDR3 length is 15 residues. This CDR3 is CASSYLTGLWDGYTF. The CDR3 DNA follows: TGTGCCAGCAGTTACCTGACAGGCCTTTGGGATGGCTACACCTTC.

The chain recombines TRBV27 with TRBJ1-2, with TRBD1 matching 10 bases. This CDR3 contains 14 residues. Germline CDR1 and CDR2: MNHEY and SMNVEV (reference sequence). V shed 0 bases, J shed 6 bases, and the junction held 1 base outside the gene matches. CDR3: CASSLSGTGDGYTF. CDR3 DNA: TGTGCCAGCAGTTTATCCGGGACAGGGGATGGCTACACCTTC.

The rearrangement joins TRBV30 to TRBJ1-3; TRBD1 matches at 7 bases. After removal of 7 bases from V and 0 bases from J, the junction contained 12 bases not matched to a gene. This CDR3 region has 16 residues. The germline V gene has CDR1 GTSNPN and CDR2 SVGIG (reference sequence). CDR3 DNA: TGTGCCTTCGAACCGGGACAGCTTTCCTCTGGAAACACCATATATTTT. It encodes CAFEPGQLSSGNTIYF.

V is TRBV2 and J is TRBJ1-4, with D possibly TRBD1 on 6 matching bases. The V end was cut by 8 bases, the J end by 7 bases, with 14 bases between. CDR1 and CDR2 (germline): SNHLY, FYNNEI. The CDR3 sequence is 13 residues long. The CDR3 nucleotides read TGTGCCAGCCAGACAGGAACATTTGAAAAACTGTTTTTT. Its translation is CASQTGTFEKLFF.

The J gene is TRBJ1-2, the V gene TRBV11-2; 7 bases map to TRBD1. V shed 5 bases, J shed 4 bases, and the junction held 4 bases outside the gene matches. CDR1 and CDR2 (germline): SGHAT, FQNNGV. CDR3 size: 13 residues. CDR3 DNA: TGTGCCAGCAGCCAACGGGACAGCTATGGCTACACCTTC. Residues: CASSQRDSYGYTF.

The chain employs TRBV6-6 and TRBJ1-2, with 7 bases that match TRBD1. V lost 5 bases, J lost 7 bases, and 4 bases stayed unmatched. CDR1 is MNHNY and CDR2 is SVGAGI in the germline V gene (reference sequence). This CDR3 is built from 12 residues. The CDR3 nucleotides read TGTGCCAGCAGTCCGGACAGGAGTGGCTACACCTTC. Protein: CASSPDRSGYTF.

V usage is TRBV27 and J usage is TRBJ1-6, with 9 bases lining up with TRBD1. With 1 base clipped from V and 7 bases from J, the junction kept 2 bases outside the gene matches. The length of the CDR3 is 15 residues. CDR1 and CDR2 (germline): MNHEY, SMNVEV (reference sequence). The CDR3 bases are TGTGCCAGCAGTTTATACGACAGGGGGAATTCACCCCTCCACTTT. The encoded protein is CASSLYDRGNSPLHF.

This clone appeared a few times. The chain joins TRBV2 to TRBJ2-5; D remains unclear. This CDR3 comprises 13 residues. Trimming cost V 6 bases and J 2 bases, with 10 bases left between them. In germline, CDR1 is SNHLY, CDR2 FYNNEI. The CDR3 bases are TGTGCCAGCAGGCCCGGGTTACAAGAGACCCAGTACTTC. Translated: CASRPGLQETQYF.

This clone was observed once. The chain couples TRBV18 to TRBJ1-2; the D gene is possibly TRBD1 (6 bases). There are 13 residues in the CDR3. Germline-derived CDR1 and CDR2 are KGHSH and LQKENI. V was shortened by 6 bases and J by 2 bases, with 10 bases between the two germline ends. Here the CDR3 DNA reads TGTGCCAGCTCGGAGGGGGGGAACTATGGCTACACCTTC. Its translation is CASSEGGNYGYTF.

This clone was seen only once. V gene TRBV6-6 combines with J gene TRBJ1-5, with D uncertain. The CDR3 extends over 13 amino acids. From germline, CDR1 is MNHNY and CDR2 SVGAGI (reference sequence). Trimming removed 3 bases at V and 6 bases at J, with 9 bases between. Here the CDR3 reads CASSYLTTQPQHF. CDR3 nucleotide sequence: TGTGCCAGCAGTTATCTGACAACTCAGCCCCAGCATTTT.

The chain carries TRBV2 and TRBJ1-2; TRBD1 might be the D (5 bases). The germline V gene has CDR1 SNHLY and CDR2 FYNNEI. V dropped 6 bases and J dropped 4 bases, with 15 bases sitting between them. This CDR3 is 14 amino acids long. CDR3 nucleotides: TGTGCCAGCAGCCGAACGGCGGGGGGCTATGGCTACACCTTC. Its protein is CASSRTAGGYGYTF.

A single count supports this clone. The J gene is TRBJ2-3, the V gene TRBV5-1, with 8 bases aligning to TRBD1. The V and J ends lost 0 bases and 4 bases, in that order; junction bases with no gene match: 4. The CDR3 spans 15 residues. Germline CDR1 is SGHRS and CDR2 is YFSETQ. CDR3 sequence reads: CASSLDGQGADTQYF. The DNA of the CDR3 is TGCGCCAGCAGCTTGGACGGACAGGGCGCAGATACGCAGTATTTT.

This rearrangement joins TRBV3-1 (or the pseudogene TRBV3-2) to TRBJ2-1, with D perhaps TRBD2 (6 bases). The CDR3 totals 14 residues. CDR1 is LGHDT and CDR2 is YNNKEL in the germline V gene (reference sequence). The V end lost 5 bases, the J end lost 2 bases, and 10 bases lay between the germline ends. The CDR3: CASSNSGTYNEQFF. The CDR3 nucleotides read TGTGCCAGCAGCAATAGCGGTACCTACAATGAGCAGTTCTTC.

The genes are TRBV6-5 and TRBJ2-1, with TRBD2 matching over 10 bases. The V segment lost 4 bases and the J segment 4 bases; nucleotides outside the gene matches: 7. CDR1 and CDR2 from the germline V gene are MNHEY and SVGAGI. This CDR3 spans 16 amino acids. In nucleotides, the CDR3 is TGTGCCAGCAGTTTCCGGACTAGCGGCCGATACAATGAGCAGTTCTTC. It specifies CASSFRTSGRYNEQFF.

J is TRBJ1-4 and V is TRBV4-1; no clear D. V was cut by 0 bases and J by 0 bases, with 14 bases left in between. Germline V gene sequence: CDR1 MGHRA, CDR2 YSYEKL. The CDR3 consists of 18 residues. CDR3: CASSQDERVTSTNEKLFF. In DNA, the CDR3 is TGCGCCAGCAGCCAAGATGAGAGGGTTACTTCAACTAATGAAAAACTGTTTTTT.

The chain combines TRBV18 with TRBJ2-7; 8 bases are a match to TRBD1. The CDR3 extends over 14 amino acids. The V and J ends lost 2 bases and 2 bases, in that order; junction bases with no gene match: 2. Germline CDR1 KGHSH, CDR2 LQKENI. The CDR3 reads CASSPDRGAYEQYF. The DNA for the CDR3 is TGTGCCAGCTCACCAGACAGGGGAGCCTACGAGCAGTACTTC.